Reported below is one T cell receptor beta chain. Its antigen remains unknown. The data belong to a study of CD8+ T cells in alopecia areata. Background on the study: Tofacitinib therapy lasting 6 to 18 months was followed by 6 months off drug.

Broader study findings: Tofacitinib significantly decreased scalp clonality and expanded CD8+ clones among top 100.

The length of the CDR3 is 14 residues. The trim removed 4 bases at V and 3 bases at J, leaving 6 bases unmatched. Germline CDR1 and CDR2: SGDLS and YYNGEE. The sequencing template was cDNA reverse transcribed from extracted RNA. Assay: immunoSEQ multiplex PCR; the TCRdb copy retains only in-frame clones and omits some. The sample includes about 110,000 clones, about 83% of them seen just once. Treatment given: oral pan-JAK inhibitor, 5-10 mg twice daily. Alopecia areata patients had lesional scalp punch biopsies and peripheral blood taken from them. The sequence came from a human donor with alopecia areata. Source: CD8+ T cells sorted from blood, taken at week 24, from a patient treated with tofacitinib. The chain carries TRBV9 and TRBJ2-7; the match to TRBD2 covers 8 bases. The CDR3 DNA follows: TGTGCCAGCAGCTCTAGGACTAGCCACTACGAGCAGTACTTC. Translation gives CASSSRTSHYEQYF.